The 17 T cell receptor beta chains reported below all come from one sample, sequenced in a study of OX40 agonist ivuxolimab in advanced cancers. The table came from immunoSEQ multiplex PCR; TCRdb's copy has only in-frame clones and leaves some out. The repertoire holds around 61,000 clones, approximately 84% seen once, with 2% to 3% in the top ten. The sequences come from CD4+ or CD8+ T cells sorted from blood, collected in a trial of the OX40 agonist ivuxolimab. Every receptor here comes from an adult with an advanced solid tumor such as melanoma, head and neck, liver or kidney cancer.

V gene TRBV18 combines with J gene TRBJ1-1; D call uncertain. Germline V lookup: CDR1 KGHSH, CDR2 LQKENI. The germline V and J ends were trimmed by 2 bases and 2 bases, with 6 bases remaining between them. This CDR3 has 13 amino acids. The DNA for the CDR3 is TGTGCCAGCTCACCATTAACTAACACTGAAGCTTTCTTT. It yields the protein CASSPLTNTEAFF.

The chain combines TRBV30 with TRBJ2-2, with TRBD2 matching 9 bases. Germline assignment: CDR1 GTSNPN and CDR2 SVGIG (reference sequence). With 0 bases clipped from V and 4 bases from J, the junction kept 6 bases outside the gene matches. The CDR3 has 16 residues. The CDR3 DNA reads TGTGCCTGGAGTGTAATGGGGACTAGCCTCACCGGGGAGCTGTTTTTT. This gives the protein CAWSVMGTSLTGELFF.

The rearrangement uses TRBV29-1 and TRBJ2-7; D unresolved. This CDR3 region has 12 residues. In germline, CDR1 is SQVTM, CDR2 ANQGSEA. V was pared by 3 bases and J by 2 bases, with 8 bases between. CDR3 protein: CSVEVSTYEQYF. DNA of the CDR3: TGCAGCGTTGAGGTCAGTACCTACGAGCAGTACTTC.

The rearrangement uses TRBV9 and TRBJ2-7; maybe TRBD2 (5 bases). The V and J ends lost 6 bases and 4 bases respectively, with 20 bases between them. Germline V gene lookup returns CDR1 SGDLS and CDR2 YYNGEE. There are 15 residues in the CDR3. The CDR3 DNA reads as TGTGCCAGCACCCTGGGATCGGGGAATTTATACGAGCAGTACTTC. Protein: CASTLGSGNLYEQYF.

CDR3 bases: TGTGCCAGCAGTGAAGCGCTTGGTGCAGTAGGGCTCTACACCTTC. Encoded protein: CASSEALGAVGLYTF. This chain joins TRBV2 and TRBJ1-2; no definite D call. Germline-derived CDR1 and CDR2 are SNHLY and FYNNEI. This CDR3 comprises 15 residues. Between the trimmed V and J ends, which lost 0 bases and 10 bases, there was a span of 18 bases.

The chain couples TRBV2 to TRBJ2-5, with 12 bases fitting TRBD1. This CDR3 contains 14 residues. Germline lookup yields CDR1 SNHLY and CDR2 FYNNEI. V shed 6 bases, J shed 6 bases, and the junction held 5 bases outside the gene matches. CDR3 coding DNA: TGTGCCAGCAGCGGGACAGGGGGCACACAGACCCAGTACTTC. Its translation: CASSGTGGTQTQYF.

The gene calls are TRBV7-3 and TRBJ2-1; D might be TRBD1 or TRBD2, each matching 5 bases. Germline V lookup: CDR1 SGHTA, CDR2 FQGTGA. V was pared by 5 bases and J by 5 bases, with 16 bases between. This CDR3 is built from 15 residues. CDR3 in amino acids: CASSNRDPGNNEQFF. The CDR3 nucleotides are TGTGCCAGCAGCAACCGGGACCCCGGAAACAATGAGCAGTTCTTC.

The chain employs TRBV6-5 and TRBJ1-6; D unresolved. Germline CDR1 and CDR2: MNHEY and SVGAGI. V shed 0 bases and J shed 8 bases, with 5 bases lying between them. The CDR3 has 13 residues. The DNA for the CDR3 is TGTGCCAGCAGTTACTCATGGGATTCACCCCTCCACTTT. Translating it yields CASSYSWDSPLHF.

This clone was recorded only once. V usage is TRBV18 and J usage is TRBJ1-1, with 10 bases identical to TRBD1. CDR3 size: 17 residues. From germline, CDR1 is KGHSH and CDR2 LQKENI. J gave up 7 bases and V 4 bases, and 15 bases lay outside the gene matches. CDR3 amino acids: CASSQELGTGALGEAFF. CDR3 nucleotides: TGTGCCAGCTCACAGGAATTGGGGACAGGGGCCCTCGGTGAAGCTTTCTTT.

The table lists this clone with a few counts. The V call is TRBV7-2, the J call TRBJ1-2; TRBD1 aligns across 8 bases. Germline assignment: CDR1 SGHTA and CDR2 FQGNSA. This CDR3 has 13 residues. The V gene end was trimmed by 5 bases and the J gene end by 9 bases; junction bases not matched to a gene: 8. The CDR3 region is CASSRRDRRSYTF. DNA of the CDR3: TGTGCCAGCAGCCGCCGGGACAGGCGGAGCTACACCTTC.

The chain uses TRBV5-1 and TRBJ2-5; TRBD1 aligns across 8 bases. The ends lost 4 bases at V and 3 bases at J; junction bases unmatched: 5. This CDR3 contains 14 residues. Germline V gives CDR1 SGHRS, CDR2 YFSETQ. This chain's CDR3 is CASSRNRGEETQYF. CDR3 coding DNA: TGCGCCAGCAGCAGGAACAGGGGGGAAGAGACCCAGTACTTC. The whole variable domain, filled in from reference TRBV5-1 and TRBJ2-5, reads KAGVTQTPRYLIKTRGQQVTLSCSPISGHRSVSWYQQTPGQGLQFLFEYFSETQRNKGNFPGRFSGRQFSNSRSEMNVSTLELGDSALYLCASSRNRGEETQYFGPGTRLLVL.

The table lists this clone with a few counts. The chain uses TRBV30 and TRBJ1-1, with D possibly matching TRBD1 (5 bases). There are 13 residues in the CDR3. CDR1 is GTSNPN and CDR2 is SVGIG in the germline V gene (reference sequence). The V gene lost 4 bases and the J gene lost 0 bases, with 9 bases spanning the gap. The CDR3 sequence: CAWMGGMNTEAFF. CDR3 in DNA: TGTGCCTGGATGGGGGGTATGAACACTGAAGCTTTCTTT.

The chain carries TRBV30 and TRBJ2-3; no firm D call. Between the trimmed V and J ends, which lost 3 bases and 3 bases, there was a span of 4 bases. CDR3 length: 11 residues. Germline values: CDR1 GTSNPN, CDR2 SVGIG (reference sequence). The chain's CDR3 is CAWRFTDTQYF. CDR3 DNA sequence: TGTGCCTGGAGATTTACAGATACGCAGTATTTT.

The chain combines TRBV6-5 with TRBJ1-6; TRBD1 is a possible D gene (6 bases). The CDR3 loop spans 15 amino acids. Germline V gene data show CDR1 as MNHEY and CDR2 as SVGAGI. Trimming removed 0 bases at V and 9 bases at J, with 12 bases between. The DNA of the CDR3 is TGTGCCAGCAGTTACTCTCAGGGGTTTATTTCACCCCTCCACTTT. Translation gives CASSYSQGFISPLHF.

The gene calls are TRBV14 and TRBJ1-2; no definite D call. The CDR3 has 13 amino acids. Per germline, CDR1 SGHDN and CDR2 FVKESK. Trimming removed 3 bases at V and 2 bases at J, with 7 bases between. As DNA, the CDR3 is TGTGCCAGCAGCCATAGAGGGAACTATGGCTACACCTTC. Protein product: CASSHRGNYGYTF.

This clone was seen a few times. CDR3 sequence (DNA): TGTGCCAGCAGCGTGCGACAGGCCACGAACACCGGGGAGCTGTTTTTT. Amino acids: CASSVRQATNTGELFF. The chain couples TRBV9 to TRBJ2-2; weak D call: TRBD1 (6 bases). CDR1 is SGDLS and CDR2 is YYNGEE in the germline V gene. Trimming shortened V by 2 bases and J by 0 bases, and 11 bases separated the two germline ends. The CDR3 has 16 amino acids.

This clone was seen a single time. The rearrangement uses TRBV13 and TRBJ1-5, with 8 bases aligning to TRBD1. Germline values: CDR1 PRHDT, CDR2 FYEKMQ (reference sequence). The CDR3 extends over 17 amino acids. After removal of 5 bases from V and 5 bases from J, the junction contained 14 bases not matched to a gene. DNA of the CDR3: TGTGCCAGCAGCCTATCAGGGGGCCAATTCGGAGATCAGCCCCAGCATTTT. Its translation: CASSLSGGQFGDQPQHF.